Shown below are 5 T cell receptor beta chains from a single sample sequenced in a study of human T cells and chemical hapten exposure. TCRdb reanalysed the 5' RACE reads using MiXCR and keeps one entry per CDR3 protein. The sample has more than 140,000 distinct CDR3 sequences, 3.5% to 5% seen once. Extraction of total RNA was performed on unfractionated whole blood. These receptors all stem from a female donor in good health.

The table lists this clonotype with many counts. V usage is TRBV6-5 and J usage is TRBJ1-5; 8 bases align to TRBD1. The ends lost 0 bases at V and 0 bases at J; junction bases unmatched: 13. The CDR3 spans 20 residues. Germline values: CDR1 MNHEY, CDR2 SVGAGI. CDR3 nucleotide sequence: TGTGCCAGCAGTTACTCTGGGACAGGCGAACTGGATCATAGCAATCAGCCCCAGCATTTT. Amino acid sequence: CASSYSGTGELDHSNQPQHF.

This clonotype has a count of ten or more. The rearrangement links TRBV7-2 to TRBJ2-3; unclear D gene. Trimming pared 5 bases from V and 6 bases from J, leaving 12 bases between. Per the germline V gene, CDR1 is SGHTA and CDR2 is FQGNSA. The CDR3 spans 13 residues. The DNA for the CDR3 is TGTGCCAGCAGCCCCCCGGTGACCGATACGCAGTATTTT. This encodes CASSPPVTDTQYF.

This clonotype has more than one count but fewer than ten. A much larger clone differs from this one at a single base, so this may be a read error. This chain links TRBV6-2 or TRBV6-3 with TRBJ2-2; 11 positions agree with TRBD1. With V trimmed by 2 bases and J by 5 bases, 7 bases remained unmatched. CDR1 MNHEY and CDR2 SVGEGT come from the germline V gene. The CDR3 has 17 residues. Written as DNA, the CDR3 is TGTGCCAGCAGTTACGTTGGGACAGGGGGACCTACCGGGGAGCTGTTTTTT. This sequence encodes CASSYVGTGGPTGELFF.

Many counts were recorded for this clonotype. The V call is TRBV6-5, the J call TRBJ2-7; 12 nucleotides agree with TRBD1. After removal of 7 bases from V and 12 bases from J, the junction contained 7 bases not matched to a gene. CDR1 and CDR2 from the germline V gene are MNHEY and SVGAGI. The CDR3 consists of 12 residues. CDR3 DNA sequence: TGTGCCAGCACCCGGGACAGGGGGCGGCTGTACTTC. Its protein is CASTRDRGRLYF.

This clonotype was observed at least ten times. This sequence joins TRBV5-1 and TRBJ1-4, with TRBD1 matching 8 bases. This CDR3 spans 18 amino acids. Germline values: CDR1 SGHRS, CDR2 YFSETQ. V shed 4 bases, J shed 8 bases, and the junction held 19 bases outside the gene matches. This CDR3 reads CASSLGPPNRGRYEKLFF. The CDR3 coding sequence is TGCGCCAGCAGCCTTGGACCCCCGAACAGGGGGAGGTACGAAAAACTGTTTTTT.